The clone carrying this TCR beta chain occurred a few times. Each cDNA molecule in the library carried unique molecular identifiers. TCRdb re-analysed the RACE reads in MiXCR, keeping a single row per CDR3 protein. The data contain 100,000 or so distinct CDR3 sequences, approximately 10% of them singletons. The CDR3 is 14 residues long. Germline trimming cut 3 bases from V and 7 bases from J; bases unmatched to any gene: 6. Germline values: CDR1 SGHNT, CDR2 YYREEE (reference sequence). The source of the sample is a study of human T cells and chemical hapten exposure. About the research overall: TCR yields per sample varied, mainly owing to small pooled library volume differences.

The time point is: patch test 1, 2 weeks after DPC sensitization. Treatment defined: therapeutic diphenylcyclopropenone sensitization with weekly scalp DPC. J is TRBJ2-1 and V is TRBV5-4; the match to TRBD2 covers 8 bases. The clonotype was recovered from a woman aged 40 to 49 with alopecia areata. Some clones in this sample may be carry-over from other donors' samples. The sample in question was whole blood, obtained in connection with sensitization to the hapten diphenylcyclopropenone (DPC). CDR3 sequence: CASSSGTSSNEQFF. The CDR3 nucleotides are TGTGCCAGCAGCTCGGGGACTAGTTCGAATGAGCAGTTCTTC. Combining the CDR3 with reference TRBV5-4 and TRBJ2-1 gives the whole variable domain ETGVTQSPTHLIKTRGQQVTLRCSSQSGHNTVSWYQQALGQGPQFIFQYYREEENGRGNFPPRFSGLQFPNYSSELNVNALELDDSALYLCASSSGTSSNEQFFGPGTRLTVL.